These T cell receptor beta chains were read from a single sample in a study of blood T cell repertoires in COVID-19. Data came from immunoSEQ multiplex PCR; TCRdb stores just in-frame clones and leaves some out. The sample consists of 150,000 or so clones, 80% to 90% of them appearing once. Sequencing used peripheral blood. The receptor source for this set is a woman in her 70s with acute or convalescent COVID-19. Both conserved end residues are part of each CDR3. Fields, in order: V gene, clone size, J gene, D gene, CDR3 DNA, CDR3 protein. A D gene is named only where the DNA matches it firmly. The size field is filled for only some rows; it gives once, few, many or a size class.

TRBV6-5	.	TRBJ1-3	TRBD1	TGTGCCAGCAGTTACTCCTCGACAGGGACTGGAAACACCATATATTTT	CASSYSSTGTGNTIYF
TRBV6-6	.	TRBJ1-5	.	TGTGCCAGCAGGGACACCCATAGCAATCAGCCCCAGCATTTT	CASRDTHSNQPQHF
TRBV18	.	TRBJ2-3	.	TGTGCCAGCTCACCATTAGGACAAACCACAGATACGCAGTATTTT	CASSPLGQTTDTQYF
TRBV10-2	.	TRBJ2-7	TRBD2	TGCGCCAGCAAAAGCGGGGGTGCCTACGAGCAGTACTTC	CASKSGGAYEQYF
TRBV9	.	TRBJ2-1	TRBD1	TGTGCCAGCAGCGTAGGCGGACAGGGATGGGCCTACAATGAGCAGTTCTTC	CASSVGGQGWAYNEQFF
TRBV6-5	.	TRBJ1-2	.	TGTGCCAGCAGTTATGGTCCCGGTAACTATGGCTACACCTTC	CASSYGPGNYGYTF
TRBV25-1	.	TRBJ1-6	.	TGTGCCAGCAGGCTACAGGGTGCTTCACCCCTCCACTTT	CASRLQGASPLHF
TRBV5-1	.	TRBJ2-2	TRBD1	TGCGCCAGCAGCTTGGGACAGGGGGCGGCCACCGGGGAGCTGTTTTTT	CASSLGQGAATGELFF
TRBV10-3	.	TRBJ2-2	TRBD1	TGTGCCATCAGTGGGATGGGGACAGGTCCCCTGAACACCGGGGAGCTGTTTTTT	CAISGMGTGPLNTGELFF
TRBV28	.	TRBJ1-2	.	TGTGCCAGCAGTTTTAGACAGAATTACAATGGCTACACCTTC	CASSFRQNYNGYTF
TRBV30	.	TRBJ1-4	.	TGTGCCTGGAGCGCACGGACAGCGTCTATGGGGGGGCTGTTTTTT	CAWSARTASMGGLFF
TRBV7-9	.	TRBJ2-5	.	TGTGCCAGCAGCCCATGGATCCGGGAAAAAGAGACCCAGTACTTC	CASSPWIREKETQYF
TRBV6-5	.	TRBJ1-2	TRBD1	TGTGCCAGCAGTCTCGACCGACAGGGTGGCTACACCTTC	CASSLDRQGGYTF
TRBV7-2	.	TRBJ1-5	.	TGTGCCAGCAGCTTATACAGGGATCAGCCCCAGCATTTT	CASSLYRDQPQHF
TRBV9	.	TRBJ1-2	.	TGTGCCAGCAGCGTGACAGGCCATGGATTCTATGGCTACACCTTC	CASSVTGHGFYGYTF
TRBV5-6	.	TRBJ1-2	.	TGTGCCAGCATCGAACAGGGTGGCCCAAACTATGGCTACACCTTC	CASIEQGGPNYGYTF
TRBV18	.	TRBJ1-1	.	TGTGCCAGCTCACAGTCCCGGGGGAACACTGAAGCTTTCTTT	CASSQSRGNTEAFF
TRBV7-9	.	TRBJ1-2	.	TGTGCCAGCAGCTTACGGGGGGTTCTTTCACCAGCTAACTATGGCTACACCTTC	CASSLRGVLSPANYGYTF
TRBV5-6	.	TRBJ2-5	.	TGTGCCAGCAGCCTTACAGGCGCGGGGGAGACCCAGTACTTC	CASSLTGAGETQYF
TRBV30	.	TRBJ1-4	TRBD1	TGTGCCTGGAGTTTCCCCGGGACAGATGAAAAACTGTTTTTT	CAWSFPGTDEKLFF
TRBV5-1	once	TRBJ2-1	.	TGCGCCAGCAGCTTCCAGGGACTTTCCAATGAGCAGTTCTTC	CASSFQGLSNEQFF
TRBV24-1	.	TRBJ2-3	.	TGTGCCACCAGTGATCCAGGACAGGGAGGGGATACGCAGTATTTT	CATSDPGQGGDTQYF
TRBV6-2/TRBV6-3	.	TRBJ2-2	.	TGTGCCAGCAGTCATCCTAGAGGTCGCAACGGGGAGCTGTTTTTT	CASSHPRGRNGELFF
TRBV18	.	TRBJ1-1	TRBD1	TGTGCCAGCTTTCAGGGACAGGTGAACACTGAAGCTTTCTTT	CASFQGQVNTEAFF
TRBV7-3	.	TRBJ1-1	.	TGTGCCAGCAGCTCAGGGGACCGCCGAGGGAACACTGAAGCTTTCTTT	CASSSGDRRGNTEAFF
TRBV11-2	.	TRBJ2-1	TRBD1	TGTGCCAGCCAGGACAGGTTCGGTGAGCAGTTCTTC	CASQDRFGEQFF
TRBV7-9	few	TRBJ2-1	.	TGTGCCAGCAGCTTTTCAGGGGAACCCTACAATGAGCAGTTCTTC	CASSFSGEPYNEQFF
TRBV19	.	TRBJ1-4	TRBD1	TGTGCCAGTAGTATCAACAGGGGGACTAATGAAAAACTGTTTTTT	CASSINRGTNEKLFF
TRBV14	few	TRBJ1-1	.	TGTGCCAGCAGCCAATCAGGGTTTAAGACTGAAGCTTTCTTT	CASSQSGFKTEAFF